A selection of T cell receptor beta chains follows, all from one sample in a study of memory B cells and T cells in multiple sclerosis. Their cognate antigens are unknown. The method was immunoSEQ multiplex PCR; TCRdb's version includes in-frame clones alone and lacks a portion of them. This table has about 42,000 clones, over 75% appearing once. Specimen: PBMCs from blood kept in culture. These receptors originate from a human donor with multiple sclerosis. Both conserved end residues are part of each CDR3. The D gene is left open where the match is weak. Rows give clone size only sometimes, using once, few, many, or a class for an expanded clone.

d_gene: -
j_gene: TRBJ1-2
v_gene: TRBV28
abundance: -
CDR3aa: CASSVLGVHYGYTF
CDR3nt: TGTGCCAGCAGCGTATTGGGGGTTCACTATGGCTACACCTTC

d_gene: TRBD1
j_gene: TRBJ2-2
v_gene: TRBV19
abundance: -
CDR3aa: CASSPPTGGTTGELFF
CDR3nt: TGTGCCAGTTCCCCTCCGACAGGGGGCACCACCGGGGAGCTGTTTTTT

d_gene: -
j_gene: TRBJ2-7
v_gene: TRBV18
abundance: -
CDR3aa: CASSPTNLEQYF
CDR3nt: TGTGCCAGCTCACCAACAAATCTCGAGCAGTACTTC

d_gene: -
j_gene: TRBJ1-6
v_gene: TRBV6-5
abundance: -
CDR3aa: CACKGRGGSPLHF
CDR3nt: TGTGCCTGTAAAGGGAGAGGGGGGTCACCCCTCCACTTT

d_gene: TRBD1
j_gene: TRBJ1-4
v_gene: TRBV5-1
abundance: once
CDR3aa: CASSSRDRDEGEKLFF
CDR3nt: TGCGCCAGCAGCTCCCGGGACAGGGACGAAGGGGAAAAACTGTTTTTT

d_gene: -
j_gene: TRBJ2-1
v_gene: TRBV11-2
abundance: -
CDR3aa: CASSLFGGYNEQFF
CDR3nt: TGTGCCAGCAGCTTATTCGGTGGCTACAATGAGCAGTTCTTC

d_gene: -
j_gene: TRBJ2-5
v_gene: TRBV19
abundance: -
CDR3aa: CASSPLNTYQETQYF
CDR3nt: TGTGCCAGTAGTCCGCTCAATACGTACCAAGAGACCCAGTACTTC

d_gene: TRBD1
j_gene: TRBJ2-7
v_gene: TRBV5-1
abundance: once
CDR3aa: CASSLRQGVYEQYF
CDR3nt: TGCGCCAGCAGCTTAAGACAGGGGGTCTACGAGCAGTACTTC

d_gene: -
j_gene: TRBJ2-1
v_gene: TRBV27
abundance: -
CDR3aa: CASSLGGGASYNEQFF
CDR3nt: TGTGCCAGCAGTTTAGGAGGGGGGGCTTCCTACAATGAGCAGTTCTTC

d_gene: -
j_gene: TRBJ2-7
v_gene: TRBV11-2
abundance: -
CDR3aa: CASSLRSASRDVSYEQYF
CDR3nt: TGTGCCAGCAGCTTACGCTCGGCGAGCCGGGACGTCTCCTACGAGCAGTACTTC

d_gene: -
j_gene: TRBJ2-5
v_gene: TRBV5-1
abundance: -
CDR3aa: CASSSLQETQYF
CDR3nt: TGCGCCAGCAGCTCCCTCCAAGAGACCCAGTACTTC

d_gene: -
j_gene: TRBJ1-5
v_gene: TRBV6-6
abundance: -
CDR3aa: CASSYSGTEDGPQHF
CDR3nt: TGTGCCAGCAGTTACTCGGGGACCGAGGACGGCCCCCAGCATTTT

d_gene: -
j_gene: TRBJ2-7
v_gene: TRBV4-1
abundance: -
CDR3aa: CASSQGYLSSYEQYF
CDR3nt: TGCGCCAGCAGCCAAGGGTACTTATCGTCCTACGAGCAGTACTTC

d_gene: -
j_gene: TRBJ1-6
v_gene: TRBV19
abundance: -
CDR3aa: CASSLGGSPLHF
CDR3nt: TGTGCCAGTAGTTTGGGAGGATCACCCCTCCACTTT

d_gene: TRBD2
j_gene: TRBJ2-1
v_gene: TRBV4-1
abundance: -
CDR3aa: CASSQESTSGGSYNEQFF
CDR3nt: TGCGCCAGCAGCCAAGAATCAACTAGCGGGGGTTCCTACAATGAGCAGTTCTTC

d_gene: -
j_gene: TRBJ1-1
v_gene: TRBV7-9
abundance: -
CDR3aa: CASSLAMGTEAFF
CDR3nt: TGTGCCAGCAGCTTAGCTATGGGGACTGAAGCTTTCTTT

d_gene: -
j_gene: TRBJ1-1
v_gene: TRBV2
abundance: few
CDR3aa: CASSLVRDTEAFF
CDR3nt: TGTGCCAGCAGTCTGGTAAGAGACACTGAAGCTTTCTTT

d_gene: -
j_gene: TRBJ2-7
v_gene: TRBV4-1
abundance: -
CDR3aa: CASSQQGQEQYF
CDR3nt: TGCGCCAGCAGCCAACAGGGTCAAGAGCAGTACTTC

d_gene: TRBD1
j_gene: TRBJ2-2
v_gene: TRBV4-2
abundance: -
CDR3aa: CASSQPSRQGNTGELFF
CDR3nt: TGTGCCAGCAGCCAACCTTCGCGACAGGGGAACACCGGGGAGCTGTTTTTT

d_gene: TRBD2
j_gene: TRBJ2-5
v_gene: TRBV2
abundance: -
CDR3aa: CASSGRGGRQETQYF
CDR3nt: TGTGCCAGCAGTGGGCGGGGGGGCCGCCAAGAGACCCAGTACTTC

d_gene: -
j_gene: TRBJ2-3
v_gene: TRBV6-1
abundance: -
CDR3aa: CASSEFASSSTDTQYF
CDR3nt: TGTGCCAGCAGTGAATTCGCTAGCTCGAGCACAGATACGCAGTATTTT

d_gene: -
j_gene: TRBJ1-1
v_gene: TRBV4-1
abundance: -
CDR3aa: CASSQPPTGNTEAFF
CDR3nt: TGCGCCAGCAGCCAACCACCCACAGGAAACACTGAAGCTTTCTTT

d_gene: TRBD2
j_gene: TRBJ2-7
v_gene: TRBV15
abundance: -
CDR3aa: CATSRGRLAGSNEQYF
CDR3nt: TGTGCCACCAGCAGGGGAAGACTAGCGGGGTCGAACGAGCAGTACTTC

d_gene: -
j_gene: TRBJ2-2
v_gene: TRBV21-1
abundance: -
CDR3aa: CASSPGQGAGGGELFF
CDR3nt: TGTGCCAGCAGCCCCGGACAGGGGGCAGGTGGAGGGGAGCTGTTTTTT

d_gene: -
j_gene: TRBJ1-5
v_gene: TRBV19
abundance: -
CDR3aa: CASSRVGGNQPQHF
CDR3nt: TGTGCCAGTAGTCGCGTGGGGGGCAATCAGCCCCAGCATTTT

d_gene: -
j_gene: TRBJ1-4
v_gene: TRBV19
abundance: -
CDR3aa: CASSFGGTNEKLFF
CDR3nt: TGTGCCAGTAGTTTCGGGGGAACTAATGAAAAACTGTTTTTT

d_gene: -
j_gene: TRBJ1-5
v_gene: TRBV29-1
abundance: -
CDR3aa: CSVDQGIGQPQHF
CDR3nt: TGCAGCGTTGATCAGGGGATAGGTCAGCCCCAGCATTTT

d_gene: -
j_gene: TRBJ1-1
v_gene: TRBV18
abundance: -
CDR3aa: CASSPPKGPEEAFF
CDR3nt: TGTGCCAGCTCACCACCGAAGGGGCCGGAAGAAGCTTTCTTT

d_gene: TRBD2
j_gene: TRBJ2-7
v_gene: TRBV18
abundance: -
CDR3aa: CASSTNPAGGFSYEQYF
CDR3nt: TGTGCCAGCTCGACCAATCCAGCGGGGGGCTTCTCCTACGAGCAGTACTTC

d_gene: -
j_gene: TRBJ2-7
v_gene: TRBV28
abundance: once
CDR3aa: CASSGRDGIYEQYF
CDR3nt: TGTGCCAGCAGTGGCCGGGACGGTATCTACGAGCAGTACTTC

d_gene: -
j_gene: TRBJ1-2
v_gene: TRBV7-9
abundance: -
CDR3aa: CASSWSGSSLGYTF
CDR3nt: TGTGCCAGCAGCTGGTCCGGCAGCTCCTTGGGCTACACCTTC